Reported below is one T cell receptor beta chain. Its antigen is unknown. Vbeta (60) and Jbeta (13) primers were used in the PCR. Only in-frame clones appear in the TCRdb table, and some are missing; sequencing was by immunoSEQ multiplex PCR. The table lists just under 70,000 clones, roughly four fifths of them singletons. This sample was taken from a study of cytomegalovirus exposure and HLA in healthy donors. General study findings and limits: TCR beta sequences reportedly predicted most subjects' HLA-A and HLA-B alleles accurately. In a later analysis, at a false discovery rate of 0.05, under 20,000 TCR beta sequences matched HLA alleles. The authors confirmed in vitro that a few CMV-associated chains were specific for CMV antigens. As immune exposure information, only CMV serostatus was available.

The CDR3 sequence is 14 residues long. Trimming removed 5 bases from V and 2 bases from J, with 12 bases in between. Germline assignment: CDR1 SGHVS and CDR2 FQNEAQ. The rearrangement links TRBV7-8 to TRBJ2-5; D possibly corresponds to TRBD1 (6 bases). The sample was PBMCs. This sequence originates from a human donor in good health. The CDR3: CASSLRTVQETQYF. For the CDR3, the DNA is TGTGCCAGCAGCCTCCGGACAGTTCAAGAGACCCAGTACTTC.